This T cell receptor beta chain was identified during a study of shared clonotypes between healthy human individuals. Study at large: Three CD4 naive, three CD4 memory, two CD8 naive and one CD8 memory plate were used per donor.

Every donor, a Caucasian adult, lived in Nashville, Tennessee. Produced via immunoSEQ multiplex PCR; TCRdb's table is partial and in-frame only. This sample has roughly 1.4 million clones; approximately 98.5% occur once, and the top ten carry about 0.4%. CDR1 SGHNT and CDR2 YENEEA come from the germline V gene. This CDR3 contains 15 residues. V was trimmed by 3 bases and J by 3 bases, leaving 12 bases between them. The sequencing sample was made of naive CD4+ T cells sorted from blood. Subset given: CD45RA+ positively selected. The gene calls are TRBV11-3 and TRBJ2-1; D is possibly TRBD2 (6 bases). The TCR originated in a man between 25 and 39 years old in good health. This CDR3 is CASSLGGSVYNEQFF. The CDR3 DNA sequence: TGTGCCAGCAGCTTGGGAGGATCAGTCTACAATGAGCAGTTCTTC.